Below, 13 T cell receptor beta chains from the same sample are listed, as sequenced in a study of cytomegalovirus exposure and HLA in healthy donors. Researchers ran the PCR with 60 Vbeta and 13 Jbeta primers. The repertoire was sequenced with immunoSEQ multiplex PCR; TCRdb's copy has only in-frame clones and lacks some. The sample shows around 100,000 clones, about 70% of them seen only once. Sequencing was carried out using PBMCs. Source of these receptors: a man aged 50-59 years in good health and CMV-seropositive.

J is TRBJ1-1 and V is TRBV6-5, with D possibly matching TRBD1 (5 bases). V lost 6 bases, J lost 0 bases, and 14 bases lay in between. The CDR3 runs 15 residues. Germline CDR1 and CDR2: MNHEY and SVGAGI. This CDR3 reads CASRARQLMNTEAFF. The CDR3 DNA reads as TGTGCCAGCAGGGCCAGACAGTTGATGAACACTGAAGCTTTCTTT.

This rearrangement joins TRBV4-1 to TRBJ2-1; the D is unclear. V shed 1 base and J shed 12 bases, with 13 bases lying between them. This CDR3 region has 13 residues. Germline CDR1 and CDR2: MGHRA and YSYEKL. DNA for the CDR3: TGCGCCAGCAGCCAAGTGCCCCCGGTCGGGCAGTTCTTC. The encoded protein is CASSQVPPVGQFF.

This clone was found a few times. This chain uses TRBV12-5 with TRBJ2-5, with D hard to call. CDR3 size: 16 residues. Trimming took 3 bases from V and 2 from J, leaving 16 bases between them. Looked up from germline, CDR1 is LGHNT and CDR2 is FRNRAP. The CDR3 spells CASGFTRPGLQETQYF. The DNA of the CDR3 is TGTGCTAGTGGTTTCACCAGGCCAGGCTTACAAGAGACCCAGTACTTC.

This clone was observed once. The CDR3 sequence is CASSEQRNTEAFF. The CDR3 DNA sequence: TGTGCCAGCAGTGAGCAGCGGAACACTGAAGCTTTCTTT. The chain carries TRBV6-4 and TRBJ1-1; D remains ambiguous. Germline V gene lookup returns CDR1 MRHNA and CDR2 SNTAGT. The ends were cut back, 3 bases at V and 1 base at J, with 6 bases in the middle. The CDR3 spans 13 residues.

This clone was counted a single time. The V call is TRBV10-3, the J call TRBJ2-3; a possible D gene is TRBD1 (7 bases). The CDR3 sequence is 14 residues long. V was shortened by 7 bases and J by 3 bases, with 14 bases between the two germline ends. Germline V gene sequence: CDR1 ENHRY, CDR2 SYGVKD. The CDR3 loop is CAIKGGQTTDTQYF. The CDR3 coding sequence is TGTGCCATCAAGGGGGGACAGACTACAGATACGCAGTATTTT.

The chain uses TRBV7-2 and TRBJ2-1; TRBD1 matches 9 bases. The CDR3 spans 15 residues. V dropped 5 bases and J dropped 5; count of bases not matched to a gene: 7. CDR1 is SGHTA and CDR2 is FQGNSA in the germline V gene. The CDR3 DNA reads as TGTGCCAGCAGCCCCCCCTGGGACAGGGACAATGAGCAGTTCTTC. Translating it yields CASSPPWDRDNEQFF.

V and J are TRBV5-4 and TRBJ1-2, with 10 bases lining up with TRBD1. V shed 6 bases and J 1 base; nucleotides not matched to a gene: 6. CDR1 and CDR2 from the germline V gene are SGHNT and YYREEE (reference sequence). The CDR3 is 15 amino acids. The CDR3 bases are TGTGCCAGCAAGTCCCGGGACAGGGGTAACTATGGCTACACCTTC. As protein: CASKSRDRGNYGYTF.

This clone was recorded a few times. Distinct nucleotide sequences in the sample also encode this CDR3. The chain joins TRBV7-3 to TRBJ2-5; 12 nucleotides align to TRBD2. The CDR3 totals 14 residues. V dropped 3 bases and J dropped 4; count of bases not matched to a gene: 0. CDR1 is SGHTA and CDR2 is FQGTGA in the germline V gene. This CDR3 reads CASSLTSGGETQYF. CDR3 nucleotides: TGTGCCAGCAGCTTGACTAGCGGGGGAGAGACCCAGTACTTC.

This rearrangement joins TRBV13 to TRBJ2-7; possibly TRBD2 for D (5 bases). CDR1 and CDR2 (germline): PRHDT, FYEKMQ (reference sequence). Trimming stripped 2 bases from V and 0 bases from J, with 8 bases between. The CDR3 sequence is 14 residues long. Here the CDR3 reads CASSLLSGSYEQYF. CDR3 DNA: TGTGCCAGCAGCTTACTAAGCGGCTCCTACGAGCAGTACTTC.

The rearrangement joins TRBV19 to TRBJ1-1; D unclear. The CDR3 extends over 16 amino acids. The V and J ends lost 2 bases and 4 bases respectively, with 17 bases between them. CDR1 is LNHDA, CDR2 SQIVND, per germline (reference sequence). Here the CDR3 reads CASSIIGYPRGTEAFF. The CDR3 DNA reads TGTGCCAGTAGTATAATCGGCTACCCACGGGGCACTGAAGCTTTCTTT.

The CDR3 reads CASSLAGGGYNEQFF. For the CDR3, the DNA is TGTGCCAGCAGCTTAGCAGGGGGCGGCTACAATGAGCAGTTCTTC. The chain combines TRBV11-2 with TRBJ2-1; 8 bases align to TRBD1. J lost 3 bases, V lost 1 base, and 2 bases had no gene match. CDR3 length equals 15 residues. Germline CDR1 reads SGHAT; CDR2 reads FQNNGV.

This clone has just a few counts. The chain joins TRBV18 to TRBJ1-2; possibly TRBD1 for D (5 bases). This CDR3 comprises 17 residues. V lost 2 bases and J 6 bases, leaving 22 bases between the germline ends. Germline V gives CDR1 KGHSH, CDR2 LQKENI. The CDR3 region is CASSPVGPGSSRDGYTF. CDR3 DNA: TGTGCCAGCTCACCAGTCGGGCCAGGGTCAAGTAGGGATGGCTACACCTTC. Variable domain in full (rest from reference TRBV18 and TRBJ1-2): NAGVMQNPRHLVRRRGQEARLRCSPMKGHSHVYWYRQLPEEGLKFMVYLQKENIIDESGMPKERFSAEFPKEGPSILRIQQVVRGDSAAYFCASSPVGPGSSRDGYTFGSGTRLTVV.

V usage is TRBV5-1 and J usage is TRBJ2-5; D is perhaps TRBD2 (5 bases). Germline V lookup: CDR1 SGHRS, CDR2 YFSETQ. This CDR3 comprises 15 residues. V lost 2 bases and J 5 bases, leaving 16 bases between the germline ends. The CDR3 DNA follows: TGCGCCAGCAGCTTTTTATCCCCCGAGCGGGAGACCCAGTACTTC. Protein: CASSFLSPERETQYF.